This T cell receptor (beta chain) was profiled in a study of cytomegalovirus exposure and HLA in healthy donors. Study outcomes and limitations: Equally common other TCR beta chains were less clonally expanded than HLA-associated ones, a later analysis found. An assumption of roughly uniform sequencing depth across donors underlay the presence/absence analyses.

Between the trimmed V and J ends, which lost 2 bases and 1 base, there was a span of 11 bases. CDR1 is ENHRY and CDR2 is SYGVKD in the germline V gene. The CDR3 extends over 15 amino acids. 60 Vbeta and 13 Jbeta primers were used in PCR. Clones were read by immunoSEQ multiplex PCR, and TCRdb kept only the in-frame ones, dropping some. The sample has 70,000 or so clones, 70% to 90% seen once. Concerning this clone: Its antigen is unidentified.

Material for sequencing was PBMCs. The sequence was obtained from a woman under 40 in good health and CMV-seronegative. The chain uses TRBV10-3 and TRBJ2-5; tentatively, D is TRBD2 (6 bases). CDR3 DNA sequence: TGTGCCATCAGTGAGGGGAGTAGCGGCCAAGAGACCCAGTACTTC. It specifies CAISEGSSGQETQYF.